Listed below are T cell receptor beta chains from one sample, sequenced in a study of control samples from healthy donors and cancer patients. TCRdb keeps only in-frame clones here, not all; method: immunoSEQ multiplex PCR. This sample yields about 160,000 clones, of which 96% are seen a single time; about 0.94% belongs to the top ten. The sequenced material came from blood. These receptors all come from a woman aged 25 to 39 in good health. Both conserved end residues are part of each CDR3. D genes are given only for firm matches. Clone sizes are given selectively: once, few, many, or a class where the clone is expanded.

v_call: TRBV28; d_call: NA; clone_size: NA; j_call: TRBJ2-5; cdr3_aa: CASSPGLEETQYF; cdr3_nt: TGTGCCAGCAGTCCCGGACTGGAAGAGACCCAGTACTTC
v_call: TRBV5-5; d_call: NA; clone_size: once; j_call: TRBJ2-1; cdr3_aa: CASSANSYNEQFF; cdr3_nt: TGTGCCAGCAGTGCTAACTCCTACAATGAGCAGTTCTTC
v_call: TRBV5-1; d_call: NA; clone_size: NA; j_call: TRBJ1-6; cdr3_aa: CASSLLGTRKPNSPLHF; cdr3_nt: TGCGCCAGCAGCTTGTTGGGGACCCGAAAACCGAATTCACCCCTCCACTTT
v_call: TRBV28; d_call: NA; clone_size: NA; j_call: TRBJ1-5; cdr3_aa: CASSLLWVGGVRPQHF; cdr3_nt: TGTGCCAGCAGTTTATTGTGGGTAGGTGGCGTGCGGCCCCAGCATTTT
v_call: TRBV19; d_call: NA; clone_size: NA; j_call: TRBJ2-3; cdr3_aa: CASSIDSGTDTQYF; cdr3_nt: TGTGCCAGTAGTATAGACTCGGGCACAGATACGCAGTATTTT
v_call: TRBV5-4; d_call: NA; clone_size: NA; j_call: TRBJ2-7; cdr3_aa: CASSLPTGAREQYF; cdr3_nt: TGTGCCAGCAGTTTACCGACAGGCGCGCGGGAGCAGTACTTC
v_call: TRBV6-6; d_call: TRBD1; clone_size: NA; j_call: TRBJ2-7; cdr3_aa: CASSTLGGQTYEQYF; cdr3_nt: TGTGCCAGCAGCACCCTAGGGGGACAGACCTACGAGCAGTACTTC
v_call: TRBV7-2; d_call: TRBD1; clone_size: NA; j_call: TRBJ2-7; cdr3_aa: CASSSPAPFRDRVSYEQYF; cdr3_nt: TGTGCCAGCAGCTCCCCCGCCCCATTCCGGGACAGGGTCTCCTACGAGCAGTACTTC
v_call: TRBV19; d_call: NA; clone_size: NA; j_call: TRBJ2-3; cdr3_aa: CASSIVRANTDTQYF; cdr3_nt: TGTGCCAGTAGTATAGTCAGGGCTAACACAGATACGCAGTATTTT
v_call: TRBV30; d_call: NA; clone_size: NA; j_call: TRBJ1-1; cdr3_aa: CAWSVGQWVF; cdr3_nt: TGTGCCTGGAGTGTCGGACAGTGGGTCTTT
v_call: TRBV18; d_call: TRBD1; clone_size: NA; j_call: TRBJ1-1; cdr3_aa: CASFTRTGSNTEAFF; cdr3_nt: TGTGCCAGCTTCACCCGGACAGGGTCGAACACTGAAGCTTTCTTT
v_call: TRBV27; d_call: NA; clone_size: NA; j_call: TRBJ1-1; cdr3_aa: CASSLSGDTEAFF; cdr3_nt: TGTGCCAGCAGTCTCTCCGGGGACACTGAAGCTTTCTTT
v_call: TRBV3-1/TRBV3-2; d_call: NA; clone_size: NA; j_call: TRBJ2-1; cdr3_aa: CASSGASSYNEQFF; cdr3_nt: TGTGCCAGCAGTGGCGCGAGCTCCTACAATGAGCAGTTCTTC
v_call: TRBV28; d_call: NA; clone_size: NA; j_call: TRBJ1-2; cdr3_aa: CASTFRGYGYTF; cdr3_nt: TGTGCCAGCACCTTCCGGGGATATGGCTACACCTTC
v_call: TRBV18; d_call: NA; clone_size: NA; j_call: TRBJ1-5; cdr3_aa: CASSPGDSNQPQHF; cdr3_nt: TGTGCCAGCTCACCGGGGGATAGCAATCAGCCCCAGCATTTT
v_call: TRBV30; d_call: NA; clone_size: NA; j_call: TRBJ1-3; cdr3_aa: CAWAPARVGNTIYF; cdr3_nt: TGTGCCTGGGCCCCGGCCAGGGTTGGAAACACCATATATTTT
v_call: TRBV12-3/TRBV12-4; d_call: NA; clone_size: NA; j_call: TRBJ1-5; cdr3_aa: CASTFGAHQPQHF; cdr3_nt: TGTGCCAGCACCTTTGGGGCGCATCAGCCCCAGCATTTT
v_call: TRBV12-3/TRBV12-4; d_call: NA; clone_size: NA; j_call: TRBJ2-1; cdr3_aa: CASSFQWSEQFF; cdr3_nt: TGTGCCAGCAGTTTTCAATGGAGTGAGCAGTTCTTC
v_call: TRBV7-2; d_call: TRBD1; clone_size: NA; j_call: TRBJ1-3; cdr3_aa: CASSPRGSGNTIYF; cdr3_nt: TGTGCCAGCAGTCCCAGGGGGTCCGGAAACACCATATATTTT
v_call: TRBV6-5; d_call: NA; clone_size: NA; j_call: TRBJ2-3; cdr3_aa: CASSYLGEDTQYF; cdr3_nt: TGTGCCAGCAGTTACTTAGGGGAGGATACGCAGTATTTT
v_call: TRBV12-3/TRBV12-4; d_call: TRBD2; clone_size: NA; j_call: TRBJ2-1; cdr3_aa: CASRTEGGHEQFF; cdr3_nt: TGTGCCAGCAGGACGGAGGGAGGGCATGAGCAGTTCTTC
v_call: TRBV10-1; d_call: NA; clone_size: once; j_call: TRBJ2-7; cdr3_aa: CASSDPGHPYEQYF; cdr3_nt: TGCGCCAGCAGTGACCCGGGACACCCCTACGAGCAGTACTTC
v_call: TRBV9; d_call: NA; clone_size: NA; j_call: TRBJ2-3; cdr3_aa: CASSVGQGRADTQYF; cdr3_nt: TGTGCCAGCAGCGTAGGGCAGGGGCGCGCAGATACGCAGTATTTT
v_call: TRBV4-1; d_call: NA; clone_size: NA; j_call: TRBJ1-2; cdr3_aa: CASSPGGATFYGYTF; cdr3_nt: TGCGCCAGCAGCCCGGGAGGGGCCACCTTCTATGGCTACACCTTC
v_call: TRBV27; d_call: NA; clone_size: NA; j_call: TRBJ1-1; cdr3_aa: CASSLVRYSEAFF; cdr3_nt: TGTGCCAGCAGTTTAGTCAGATACTCTGAAGCTTTCTTT
v_call: TRBV19; d_call: TRBD1; clone_size: NA; j_call: TRBJ1-2; cdr3_aa: CASSVRDSRFHGYTF; cdr3_nt: TGTGCCAGTAGTGTGAGGGACAGCCGTTTTCATGGCTACACCTTC
v_call: TRBV6-6; d_call: NA; clone_size: NA; j_call: TRBJ2-2; cdr3_aa: CASASRGPNTGELFF; cdr3_nt: TGTGCCAGCGCGTCCAGGGGACCGAACACCGGGGAGCTGTTTTTT
v_call: TRBV18; d_call: NA; clone_size: NA; j_call: TRBJ2-5; cdr3_aa: CASSPGIGVYGETQYF; cdr3_nt: TGTGCCAGCTCACCAGGCATAGGGGTTTATGGAGAGACCCAGTACTTC
v_call: TRBV28; d_call: NA; clone_size: NA; j_call: TRBJ1-5; cdr3_aa: CASSSGQDSNQPQHF; cdr3_nt: TGTGCCAGCAGTTCTGGGCAGGATAGCAATCAGCCCCAGCATTTT
v_call: TRBV11-1; d_call: NA; clone_size: NA; j_call: TRBJ1-1; cdr3_aa: CASSLAVGFEAFF; cdr3_nt: TGTGCCAGCAGCTTAGCCGTGGGGTTTGAAGCTTTCTTT
v_call: TRBV6-1; d_call: NA; clone_size: NA; j_call: TRBJ1-4; cdr3_aa: CASSEGQPNEKLFF; cdr3_nt: TGTGCCAGCAGTGAAGGACAGCCTAATGAAAAACTGTTTTTT
v_call: TRBV4-1; d_call: NA; clone_size: NA; j_call: TRBJ1-2; cdr3_aa: CASSQESGVSGVYGYTF; cdr3_nt: TGCGCCAGCAGCCAAGAGTCGGGCGTATCAGGGGTGTATGGCTACACCTTC
v_call: TRBV7-2; d_call: NA; clone_size: once; j_call: TRBJ1-4; cdr3_aa: CASSLDGTADEKLFF; cdr3_nt: TGTGCCAGCAGCTTAGACGGGACGGCGGATGAAAAACTGTTTTTT
v_call: TRBV18; d_call: TRBD1; clone_size: NA; j_call: TRBJ2-7; cdr3_aa: CASSPRGQGAIIYEQYF; cdr3_nt: TGTGCCAGCTCACCACGGGGACAGGGGGCGATCATATACGAGCAGTACTTC
v_call: TRBV12-3/TRBV12-4; d_call: NA; clone_size: NA; j_call: TRBJ2-2; cdr3_aa: CASSLVGIGELFF; cdr3_nt: TGTGCCAGCAGTTTAGTTGGAATCGGGGAGCTGTTTTTT
v_call: TRBV19; d_call: NA; clone_size: NA; j_call: TRBJ1-1; cdr3_aa: CASTYSQGKTEAFF; cdr3_nt: TGTGCCAGTACTTATAGCCAGGGAAAGACTGAAGCTTTCTTT
v_call: TRBV5-1; d_call: NA; clone_size: NA; j_call: TRBJ1-1; cdr3_aa: CASSLVAGGGTEAFF; cdr3_nt: TGCGCCAGCAGCTTGGTGGCCGGCGGGGGCACTGAAGCTTTCTTT
v_call: TRBV7-8; d_call: TRBD2; clone_size: NA; j_call: TRBJ2-7; cdr3_aa: CASSPSRAGKNEQYF; cdr3_nt: TGTGCCAGCAGCCCCAGCAGAGCGGGAAAGAACGAGCAGTACTTC